This T cell receptor (beta chain) was obtained from a study of T cells in localized non-small cell lung cancer. Study conclusions and caveats: Clonality of T cells reached its maximum in uninvolved adjacent lung, surpassing tumor.

The data were produced by immunoSEQ multiplex PCR, yet TCRdb's version contains in-frame clones alone and is incomplete. Seen here are around 25,000 clones, about nine tenths observed once, and the top ten hold roughly 22%. The CDR3 is made up of 16 amino acids. Germline V gives CDR1 SEHNR, CDR2 FQNEAQ (reference sequence). V dropped 5 bases and J dropped 1 base, with 14 bases sitting between them. With regard to this clone: Its antigen is still unknown.

V usage is TRBV7-9 and J usage is TRBJ2-2; D is ambiguous. This TCR came from a man aged 35 to 69 with stage I squamous cell lung carcinoma. The sample here was peripheral blood, taken before any cancer treatment. This CDR3 is CASSPYWVRNTGELFF. The DNA of the CDR3 is TGTGCCAGCAGCCCCTATTGGGTTAGGAACACCGGGGAGCTGTTTTTT.